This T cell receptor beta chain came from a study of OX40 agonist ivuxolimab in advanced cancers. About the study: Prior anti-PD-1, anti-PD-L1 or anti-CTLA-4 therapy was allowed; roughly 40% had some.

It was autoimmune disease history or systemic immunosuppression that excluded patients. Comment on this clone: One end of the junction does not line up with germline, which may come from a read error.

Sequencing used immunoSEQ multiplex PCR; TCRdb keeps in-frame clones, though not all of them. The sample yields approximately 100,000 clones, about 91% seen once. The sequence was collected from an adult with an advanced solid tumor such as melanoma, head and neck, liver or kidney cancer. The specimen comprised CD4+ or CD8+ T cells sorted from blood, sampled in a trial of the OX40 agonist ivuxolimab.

CDR3 in amino acids: CASCEGADTQYF. CDR3 nucleotide sequence: TGTGCCAGCTGTGAAGGGGCAGATACGCAGTATTTT. This rearrangement joins TRBV2 to TRBJ2-3; D possibly corresponds to TRBD1 (5 bases). CDR3 size: 12 residues. Germline V gene data show CDR1 as SNHLY and CDR2 as FYNNEI.